The subject of this entry is one T cell receptor beta chain. Its cognate antigen has yet to be identified. No base qualities exist here, and no much larger clone lies one base off it. This sample was taken from a study of vaccination and CD4 T cells after COVID-19 (dated 2022 in TCRdb). A note on the overall study: The convalescent cohort comprised six males and four females, including two Hispanic individuals, seven Caucasians, two Asians and one multiracial person. Participants received two doses of either the Pfizer-BioNTech BNT162b2 vaccine (n=8) or the Moderna mRNA-1273 vaccine (n=2). Post-COVID blood samples were collected from convalescent patients a median of roughly 100 days after diagnosis, with a range of roughly 35 to 180 days. Post-vaccine blood samples were collected a median of approximately 72 days after the second vaccine dose, ranging from roughly 13 to 250 days. Culture stimuli were overlapping spike peptide pools from SARS-CoV-2 and from the common cold coronaviruses HCoV-NL63, HCoV-OC43 and HCoV-229E. As controls, cultures received a CEFX viral epitope pool (the positive control), an HIV-1 Nef peptide pool (the negative control), or no peptide at all. In 10 COVID-19 convalescent patients and a few infection-naive healthy vaccine recipients, researchers compared the spike-specific CD4+ TCR repertoire from before mRNA vaccination with the repertoire from after. An earlier paper using these donors assessed, at the TCR clonotype level, memory CD4+ T cell crossreactivity between SARS-CoV-2 and common cold coronavirus spike proteins.

Interpreted using the paper, the treatment or condition label stands for: roughly 10-day PBMC culture with coronavirus spike peptide pools or control peptides (ViraFEST assay). CD4+ T cells from unexposed donors were collected before the COVID-19 pandemic (2011-2018). The study used the ViraFEST assay, which expanded antigen-specific T cells with peptide pools and then identified expanded clonotypes by TCR sequencing. Each well held 2.1 million or so PBMCs cultured in IMDM containing approximately 5.3% human AB serum and approximately 9.8 IU/ml IL-2, with about 10 ug/ml peptide pools added. On days 3 and 7, half of the culture medium was replaced with fresh IL-2-containing medium. After 10 days of culture, CD4+ T cells were isolated by negative selection using the EasySep CD4+ T cell isolation kit. As cell numbers permitted, CD4+ T cells from unexposed donors were tested for reactivity to SARS-CoV-2 S and N and to four common cold coronavirus spike pools. Ficoll-Paque Plus gradient centrifugation was used to isolate PBMCs from whole blood, and the isolated PBMCs were then either used fresh or cryopreserved at -140C. Each culture condition was generally run in triplicate wells. The leukapheresis product used for the unexposed donors was purchased from a commercial source.

Libraries were made using PCR. TCR sequencing of DNA from cultured CD4+ T cells used the Oncomine TCR Beta short-read assay at the Johns Hopkins FTIC core. Genomic DNA was extracted from the cultured CD4+ T cells with the QIAamp micro DNA kit. Oncomine TCR Beta libraries from cultured CD4+ T cells were pooled with unique dual indexes and sequenced on an Illumina iSeq 100. Per the authors' processing: Non-productive sequences were removed, and CDR3s that did not start with C, did not end with F or W, or were shorter than 7 amino acids were discarded. The MANAFEST web application identified antigen-specific clonotypes by comparing peptide-stimulated wells against reference wells and other culture wells. Positive clones required FDR below 0.05, an odds ratio above 5, and productive frequency above 0.1% in at least two of three replicate wells. A clonotype was classed as cross-reactive if the clonotype showed significant expansion both in SARS-CoV-2 spike wells and in at least one common cold coronavirus spike condition. Using R version 3.6.1, CDR3 homology was evaluated through Levenshtein distances (stringdist) along with unrooted phylogenetic trees (ape). TCRdb reanalyzed the raw reads on its own, using fastp at Q25 for trimming and MiXCR for clone calling, and kept in-frame beta chains. Identical CDR3 proteins give one entry, which carries the most common genes and DNA. The V and J calls and clone size come from TCRdb's table, not from the authors' own analysis. Recorded for this sample are thousands of distinct CDR3 sequences; approximately 46% of them occurred a single time. The ten largest account for less than 45% of the sample.

What the study reported, not specific to this receptor: Of the vaccine-specific clones in convalescent patients, 304 of 307, or nearly all, reacted only to SARS-CoV-2 spike and did not cross-react with common cold coronaviruses. An increase in the median number of SARS-CoV-2-reactive clonotypes from more than 20 after infection to a few dozen after vaccination was observed, but the change was not found to be significant. The number of convalescent patients in the study was relatively small, and the study did not examine early timepoints following natural infection. In convalescent patients, a median around 89% of post-vaccine SARS-CoV-2-reactive clones were detected only after vaccination, suggesting vaccine-specific priming.

The sample consisted of CD4+ T cells from blood, cultured in vitro. The receptor's source is a human donor in good health.

The DNA reads TGTGCCACCAGCAGAGATCAGGCCAGGGCCTACAATGAGCAGTTCTTC. Protein translation: CATSRDQARAYNEQFF. The chain uses TRBV15 and TRBJ2-1; TRBD1 is perhaps the D gene, given 5 matching bases. There are 16 amino acids in the CDR3, from cysteine to phenylalanine inclusive. Only CDR3 DNA is held: 48 bases, read in frame from base 1. The V and J ends are trimmed by 0 bases and 2 bases, leaving 11 bases between them. The germline V gene encodes CDR1 LNHNV and CDR2 YYDKDF (reference sequence).